These 7 T cell receptor beta chains were sequenced from one sample in a study of T cell repertoires in cytomegalovirus infection. Their cognate antigens are unknown. Each CDR3 protein is one row after TCRdb ran MiXCR on the reads. The table records some 500,000 distinct CDR3 sequences, roughly a third of them present only once. Material: cultured PBMCs, obtained from culture after CMV antigen stimulation. Receptors were obtained from a human donor in good health (CMV status not recorded). Some clones in this sample may be carry-over from other donors' samples.

The V and J genes are TRBV11-2 and TRBJ2-7; 7 positions match TRBD1. The V gene end was trimmed by 1 base and the J gene end by 3 bases; junction bases not matched to a gene: 3. This CDR3 is built from 14 residues. Germline loops: CDR1 SGHAT, CDR2 FQNNGV. CDR3 coding DNA: TGTGCCAGCAGCTTAGCCGCAGGGGGCTACGAGCAGTACGTC. Translation: CASSLAAGGYEQYV.

This clonotype has a handful of counts. The J gene is TRBJ2-5, the V gene TRBV20-1, with 9 positions matching TRBD2. Losses at the gene ends were 8 bases for V and 5 bases for J; bases not matched to a gene: 12. Germline V gives CDR1 DFQATT, CDR2 SNEGSKA (reference sequence). The CDR3 extends over 14 amino acids. The CDR3 is CSKSPGLATETQYF. The CDR3 bases are TGCAGTAAAAGTCCCGGACTAGCGACGGAGACCCAGTACTTC.

This clonotype was seen a few times. This sequence joins TRBV7-9 and TRBJ2-1, with D unclear. The CDR3 extends over 16 amino acids. Germline V CDR1 and CDR2: SEHNR, FQNEAQ (reference sequence). Trimming pared 5 bases from V and 0 bases from J, leaving 14 bases between. The CDR3 spells CASSPLSSPSYNEQFF. Written as DNA, the CDR3 is TGTGCCAGCAGCCCCTTGAGCAGTCCCTCCTACAATGAGCAGTTCTTC. The full variable domain, completed using reference TRBV7-9 and TRBJ2-1, is DTGVSQNPRHKITKRGQNVTFRCDPISEHNRLYWYRQTLGQGPEFLTYFQNEAQLEKSRLLSDRFSAERPKGSFSTLEIQRTEQGDSAMYLCASSPLSSPSYNEQFFGPGTRLTVL.

The chain is built from TRBV4-3 and TRBJ2-1; perhaps TRBD2 as D (5 bases). Germline CDR1 LGHNA, CDR2 YSLEER. CDR3 length equals 13 residues. Trimming took off 1 base at V and 9 bases at J, with 10 bases between the two ends. In DNA form, the CDR3 reads TGCGCCAGCAGCCAAGGGACTCCGTTTGAGCAGTTCTTC. It yields the protein CASSQGTPFEQFF.

The CDR3 nucleotides read TGTGCCAGCAGTTCGGGGACTAGCGGGAGGCCTACGCAGTATTTT. This gives the protein CASSSGTSGRPTQYF. The genes are TRBV27 and TRBJ2-3; 15 positions match TRBD2. Germline-derived CDR1 and CDR2 are MNHEY and SMNVEV (reference sequence). The CDR3 totals 15 residues. V lost 4 bases to trimming and J lost 8 bases; unmatched junction nucleotides: 4.

This clonotype was counted many times. The chain combines TRBV7-2 with TRBJ2-1; 8 bases agree with TRBD2. The germline CDR1 and CDR2 sequences are SGHTA and FQGNSA. V trimming: 1 base; J trimming: 6 bases; junction bases outside the gene matches: 23. The CDR3 is made up of 21 amino acids. CDR3 protein: CASSLEWVSLREGLKTNEQFF. In nucleotides, the CDR3 is TGTGCCAGCAGCTTAGAGTGGGTGTCTTTACGGGAGGGCCTCAAAACCAATGAGCAGTTCTTC. Filled out from reference TRBV7-2 and TRBJ2-1, the complete variable domain reads GAGVSQSPSNKVTEKGKDVELRCDPISGHTALYWYRQSLGQGLEFLIYFQGNSAPDKSGLPSDRFSAERTGGSVSTLTIQRTQQEDSAVYLCASSLEWVSLREGLKTNEQFFGPGTRLTVL.

The J gene is TRBJ2-2, the V gene TRBV19; TRBD2 matches at 7 bases. The CDR3 consists of 15 residues. Per the germline V gene, CDR1 is LNHDA and CDR2 is SQIVND (reference sequence). V trimming: 4 bases; J trimming: 1 base; junction bases outside the gene matches: 3. CDR3 DNA: TGTGCCAGTAGTAGCTCTAGCGGGAACACCGGGGAGCTGTTTTTT. Protein sequence: CASSSSSGNTGELFF.